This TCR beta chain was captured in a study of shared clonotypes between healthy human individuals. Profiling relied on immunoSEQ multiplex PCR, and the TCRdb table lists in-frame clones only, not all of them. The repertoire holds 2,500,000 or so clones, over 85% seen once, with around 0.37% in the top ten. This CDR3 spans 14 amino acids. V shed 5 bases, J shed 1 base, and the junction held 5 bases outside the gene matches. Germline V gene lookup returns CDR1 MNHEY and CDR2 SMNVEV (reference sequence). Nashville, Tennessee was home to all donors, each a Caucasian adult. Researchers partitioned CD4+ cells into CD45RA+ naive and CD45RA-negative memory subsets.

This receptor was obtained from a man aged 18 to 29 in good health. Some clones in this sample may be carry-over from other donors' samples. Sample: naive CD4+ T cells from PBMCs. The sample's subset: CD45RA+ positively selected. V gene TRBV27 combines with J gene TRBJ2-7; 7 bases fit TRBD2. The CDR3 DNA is TGTGCCAGCAGTGGGGACTACCTATCCTACGAGCAGTACTTC. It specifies CASSGDYLSYEQYF.